This TCR beta chain comes out of a study of shared clonotypes between healthy human individuals. It was CD45RO-negative cells, positively selected for CCR7, that made up naive CD8 cells, with terminally differentiated effector memory CD45RA+ cells excluded. The data were produced by immunoSEQ multiplex PCR, yet TCRdb's version contains in-frame clones alone and is incomplete. The sample lists about 700,000 clones, roughly 94% occurring once. Germline CDR1 and CDR2: MNHEY and SMNVEV (reference sequence). CDR3 length: 13 residues. V lost 3 bases, J lost 5 bases, and 8 bases lay in between. This clonotype was sampled from a man younger than 45 in good health. The sequencing sample was made of naive CD8+ T cells sorted from blood. V is TRBV27 and J is TRBJ1-5; D gene ambiguous. The CDR3 reads CASSFGRHQPQHF. CDR3 coding DNA: TGTGCCAGCAGTTTCGGAAGGCATCAGCCCCAGCATTTT.